This TCR beta chain emerged from a study of cytomegalovirus exposure and HLA in healthy donors. Trimming at V came to 3 bases and at J to 5 bases, leaving 8 bases not matched to a gene. CDR1 SGHDT and CDR2 YYEEEE come from the germline V gene. The CDR3 is 15 residues long. In the PCR, 60 Vbeta and 13 Jbeta primers were used. TCRdb's table, derived via immunoSEQ multiplex PCR, lists solely in-frame clones and lacks some. This table holds about 160,000 clones. The sequence was collected from a woman in her 50s in good health and CMV-seronegative. Sequenced material: PBMCs. The V and J genes are TRBV5-6 and TRBJ2-7, with 10 positions matching TRBD2. CDR3 region: CASSYASGRANEQYF. The CDR3 DNA follows: TGTGCCAGCAGCTATGCCAGCGGGAGGGCAAACGAGCAGTACTTC.